Given below is one TCR beta chain in context. No antigen is known for it. TCRdb used MiXCR to reprocess the 5' RACE reads, holding one entry per CDR3 protein. Counted here are 400,000 to 550,000 distinct CDR3 sequences, 25% occurring once; the ten biggest clones make up around 12%. The data belong to a study of T-cell memory formation after mild COVID-19. Study-level background: The study found TCR clusters largely donor specific. Study-level findings and limits: The study found balanced CD4/CD8 in clones contracting day 15 to 85 and a CD4+ lean in later expanders. Researchers found some responding clones in pre-infection memory, a sign that cross-reactive memory joined.

Germline V lookup: CDR1 SQVTM, CDR2 ANQGSEA. Trimming removed 3 bases at V and 4 bases at J, with 15 bases between. CDR3 length: 14 amino acids. This sequence originates from an adult woman who had mild COVID-19 (a few samples of this study predate the infection). Cell type and time point are not known. The sequenced sample consisted of PBMCs or a T cell subset sorted from them (not recorded which). The chain combines TRBV29-1 with TRBJ1-2, with D tentatively TRBD1 (6 bases). In DNA, the CDR3 is TGCAGCGTTGAGGGCAGGGGCGTGTTCTATGGCTACACCTTC. Residues: CSVEGRGVFYGYTF.